This entry lists 2 T cell receptor beta chains sequenced from one sample in a study of T cell clonality in common variable immunodeficiency. Libraries were prepared by immunoSEQ multiplex PCR; TCRdb keeps only in-frame clonotypes and omits some of them. The profile covers about 52,000 clones, none occurring a single time. Specimen: peripheral blood mononuclear cells. The origin of the receptors is a person aged 18 to 69 in good health.

This clone was found many times. Read sequence stops 3 residues before the CDR3 end, and the germline J gene provides the missing end. This rearrangement joins TRBV29-1 to TRBJ2-1; 11 positions match TRBD1. Per germline, CDR1 SQVTM and CDR2 ANQGSEA. The CDR3 is 15 amino acids. V gave up 7 bases and J gave up 6 bases; unmatched junction bases: 11. CDR3 DNA, as far as it was read: TGCAGCGCACAAGGTGTCGGGACAGGGGGCAATGAG. Translating it yields CSAQGVGTGGNE. In full, the CDR3 is CSAQGVGTGGNEQFF.

This clone was observed at least ten times. The covered CDR3 bases are TGTGCCTGGAGTGTATTAGACAGGGTAGGC. Its protein product is CAWSVLDRVG. The full CDR3 reads CAWSVLDRVGYTF. The chain uses TRBV30 and TRBJ1-2; 7 bases align to TRBD1. The read halts 3 residues ahead of the CDR3 end, with the missing end drawn from the germline J gene. Germline assignment: CDR1 GTSNPN and CDR2 SVGIG (reference sequence). The CDR3 is 13 amino acids.